The subject of this entry is one T cell receptor (beta chain). Lacking the conserved final phenylalanine or tryptophan, this CDR3 likely reflects a read error. It is unclear where the CDR3 begins or ends on the DNA, so no DNA is shown, and the CDR3 is as TCRdb lists it. Sequencing was performed with immunoSEQ multiplex PCR; in TCRdb, only in-frame clones are kept and a portion is missing. The sample records 35,000 to 45,000 clones, about 47% being singletons. Looked up from germline, CDR1 is SGHRS and CDR2 is YFSETQ. The CDR3 numbers 11 amino acids, ends counted. This specimen belongs to a study of cytotoxic CD8 clonotypes in ibrutinib-treated CLL.

The rearrangement uses TRBV5-1 and TRBJ2-3. The sequenced sample was PBMCs, obtained before ibrutinib treatment. This sequence was found in a human donor with chronic lymphocytic leukemia. The CDR3 reads CASSPPGPFSV.